This T cell receptor beta chain was sequenced during a study of cytomegalovirus exposure and HLA in healthy donors (dated by TCRdb to 2016 to 2017). About the study as a whole: An earlier analysis of approximately 590 of the donors reported 250 to 300 Gb of sequence data and 100 million to 140 million unique TCR beta sequences from roughly 180 million T cells. An early release covering just under 650 HLA-typed donors comprised about 320 gigabases of sequencing data and tens of millions of unique TCR sequences. The genetic ancestry cluster associated with self-reported Caucasian donors included 81% of the roughly 380 genotyped donors. The study aimed to test whether signatures of past pathogen exposure could be identified by cataloging public T cell receptors. The T cell repertoires of under 700 subjects were profiled by immunosequencing and related to cytomegalovirus serostatus. A separate validation cohort of some 130 different subjects was used in addition to the roughly 620-subject first cohort. High-throughput TCR immunosequencing, statistical association of individual TCRs with disease status, and machine learning were combined to predict cytomegalovirus infection status. To study patterns of TCR occurrence, a later analysis re-analyzed previously published TCR beta repertoires from just over 650 donors and added high-resolution HLA genotyping. Rather than drawing on any new phenotypic data, the later analysis identified candidate immune exposures from TCR beta sequences and the way those sequences occurred across donors. An earlier analysis of fewer than 700 of the donors applied high-throughput TCR beta sequencing to assess whether each TCR beta V gene segment acted as functional or pseudogenic. Donor age, sex, ethnicity and CMV serostatus were collected together with the repertoire data. A later genetic analysis took genome-wide SNP genotypes for about 55% of the 666 donors and used that subset as a discovery cohort. All discovery cohort repertoires had been generated on a single sequencing platform. Class I and class II HLA loci were covered by the typing at four-digit resolution. The number of typed donors differed by locus: about 620-630 for A, B, C, DRB1 and DQB1; 522 for DQA1; some 610 for DPA1; and roughly 450 for DPB1. Because of strong linkage in the cohort, roughly five DR-DQ haplotypes were treated as single units for association and clustering. Among some 400 genotyped donors of the cohort, an average of roughly 230,000 unique TCR beta nucleotide sequences was sequenced per donor, of which 15% to 20% were non-productive.

Taken from cysteine to phenylalanine, the CDR3 has 14 residues. Here the CDR3 DNA is all that survives: 42 bases in frame from base 1. Relative to germline, V is missing 5 bases and J is missing 3 bases, with 4 bases of the junction outside any gene match. As encoded in the germline V gene (reference sequence), CDR1 is LNHDA while CDR2 is SQIVND. Library preparation was by the immunoSEQ multiplex PCR assay. For the multiplex PCR, a mixture combining 60 forward primers for TCR Vbeta segments and 13 reverse primers for TCR Jbeta segments was used. The CDR3 region of rearranged TCR beta genes was amplified from genomic DNA with a multiplex PCR assay. The amplified TCR beta libraries were sequenced on the Illumina HiSeq System as 87-base-pair reads. The authors' analysis ran thus. A later analysis tallied tens of millions of unique TCR beta chains across the 666 repertoires, and about 10 million of those chains were shared by two or more donors. Raw reads were error-corrected and collapsed into unique sequences with a nearest-neighbor algorithm that merged closely related sequences to remove PCR and sequencing errors. V, D and J gene segments were assigned by aligning CDR3 sequences to IMGT reference sequences. Each retained sequence needed at least a six-nucleotide match to both a V gene segment and a J gene segment. A rearrangement was called productive if the CDR3 had no stop codons and remained in frame with V and J, and every other rearrangement was called non-productive. CDR3 was defined by IMGT convention, running from the second conserved V-encoded cysteine to the conserved J-encoded phenylalanine. The earlier analysis of 500 to 600 of the donors excluded sequences that lacked an unambiguous match to a single V gene segment. In an earlier analysis of several hundred of the donors, V segments were called functional above 56.7% productive rearrangements and were called segregating when the between-donor standard deviation exceeded 5%. A statistical classification framework was built to diagnose cytomegalovirus status from the catalog of TCR beta chain sequences. V and J gene assignment, in a later analysis, came from comparing TCR nucleotide sequences with IMGT/GENE-DB human TR gene sequences. Using the TCRdist pipeline, a later analysis assigned CDR3 sequences along with most-parsimonious VDJ recombination scenarios. In a later analysis, every TCR beta chain was defined by the combination of its CDR3 amino acid sequence and its V-gene family, and reads without a unique V-gene family were dropped. As a way to deal with suspected cross-contamination and a sequencing artifact, a later analysis dropped 500 to 700 nucleotide sequences that were highly shared and had low generation probability. For each public chain, a later analysis derived a clonal expansion index from normalized ranks of inferred template counts within each repertoire. Generation probabilities in a later analysis came from a VDJ recombination model fitted to out-of-frame rearrangements, and those results were checked against IGoR. In a later analysis, hypergeometric tests were used to score TCR-TCR, TCR-HLA and TCR-CMV co-occurrence, with a repertoire-size bias correction applied to TCR pairs. False discovery rates were estimated in a later analysis by permuting HLA or CMV assignments 20 times. In a later analysis, co-occurring TCRs were grouped using DBSCAN, with TCRdist sequence similarity added in when clustering inside HLA-allele-positive subsets. Repertoires with fewer than 30,000 or more than 120,000 public chains, plus five repertoires with anomalous nucleotide sharing, were excluded from co-occurrence clustering. TCRdb carries this immuneACCESS record with in-frame sequences only. Its versions omit some clonotypes, under half of them owing to an unresolved V gene in the studies checked, with the rest unexplained. The V and J calls and the clone size are those of that table, but D and trimming were determined from the DNA. The sample includes around 250,000 clones, with over 70% observed a single time. The ten top clones hold 7% to 9% of the sample.

The cohort consisted of some 670 healthy bone marrow donors. At the time of sampling, all cohort members were nominally healthy, though unrecorded immune exposures were likely present. The donor was CMV seropositive and was included in the group of 300 or so seropositive cohort members. A peripheral blood sample was provided by each donor, and peripheral blood mononuclear cells were used for TCR beta sequencing. Genomic DNA was extracted from the blood cell samples with the Qiagen DNeasy Blood Extraction Kit. This clone showed up just a few times. Its antigen specificity is not known. There are no base qualities to consult, and no much larger clone falls within one base. Study-wide conclusions, independent of this receptor: In a later analysis, most CMV-associated TCR beta chains were found to appear HLA-restricted, with HLA associations seemingly driven largely by CMV exposure. At a false discovery rate of 0.05, a later analysis linked fewer than 20,000 TCR beta sequences to specific HLA alleles. Only TCR beta chains were sequenced in this cohort, and the absence of alpha or paired-chain data limited detectable features. The earlier analysis of about 600 of the donors excluded about 16 rarely observed V segments, including chromosome 9 orphons, because counts were too low. A further reported finding was that TCR beta sequences accurately predicted the HLA-A and HLA-B alleles for most subjects in the first cohort. Some IMGT-functional V segments, including TRBV6-2 and TRBV6-3, could not be told apart with the 87-base-pair reads, so those segments were excluded. The sequencing pipeline was judged likely to have produced a cluster of highly shared sequence variants as a technical artifact. In a later genetic analysis, fewer N-insertions in productive TCRs were reported among donors in an Asian-associated ancestry cluster than the approximately 710-donor mean. According to a later analysis, parvovirus B19, influenza, CMV and Epstein-Barr virus appeared linked to several top co-occurrence clusters. Assigning TCR associations to individual alleles was difficult when HLA alleles, especially DR and DQ, strongly co-occurred. In an earlier analysis of about 540 of the donors, most TCR beta V segments were observed in productive rearrangements about 90% or about 30% of the time, broadly matching IMGT annotations. Most TCR sequences were seen in very few donors, while some public TCRs were found in many individuals. In a later analysis, the rate of TCR association differed among HLA loci, with DRB1 alleles having the most associated TCRs and HLA-C alleles having the fewest. The study gave a list of more than 150 TCR beta chains associated with cytomegalovirus. CMV serostatus was the only immune exposure information available for the cohort. Because HLA typing was missing for some donors at each locus, association tests included only the typed subset. According to the authors, the approach could potentially be generalized to other disease states and immunological phenotypes. In a later analysis, HLA-associated TCR beta chains were found to be more clonally expanded and to have lower generation probabilities than equally common non-associated chains. Correlated functional status among segregating V segments might be attributable to linkage disequilibrium, but an unknown experimental factor could not be ruled out. In vitro tests confirmed that a few of the cytomegalovirus-associated TCR beta chains recognize cytomegalovirus antigens. In a later genetic analysis, a missense DCLRE1C variant was associated with V-gene and J-gene trimming of TCR beta chains, and the association was replicated in an independent cohort. Sequencing depth was assumed to be roughly uniform across donors in the presence/absence analyses, though that assumption may not hold. The classifier was reported to diagnose cytomegalovirus status with high specificity and sensitivity in both the original cohort and the validation cohort.

The source material was PBMCs. Rearrangement joined TRBV19 to TRBJ2-7; 10 nucleotides in the junction match TRBD1. This receptor was taken from a woman in her sixties or seventies in good health and CMV-seropositive. CDR3 region: CASSLRDRGYEQYF. DNA sequence: TGTGCCAGTAGTCTCCGGGACAGGGGCTACGAGCAGTACTTC. Beyond the CDR3, the reference TRBV19 and TRBJ2-7 genes provide the residues; the full variable domain reads: DGGITQSPKYLFRKEGQNVTLSCEQNLNHDAMYWYRQDPGQGLRLIYYSQIVNDFQKGDIAEGYSVSREKKESFPLTVTSAQKNPTAFYLCASSLRDRGYEQYFGPGTRLTVT.